The entry below gives a single TCR beta chain sequence along with its context. Its specificity is unknown. For TCR beta, libraries came from iRepertoire HTBI primers and Arm-PCR of CDR3 regions. One entry per CDR3 protein, called by TCRdb with MiXCR from the multiplex PCR reads. Among 600,000 to 850,000 distinct CDR3 sequences, about 32% were seen once, and the ten largest hold about two fifths. These data come from a study of regulatory T cells in long-lasting Graves disease. Study-wide results and caveats: Persistent disease favored TRBV28, TRBJ1-2 and TRBJ2-5. Persistent patients shared 2,700 or so public clonotypes among themselves. Newly diagnosed patients shared fewer, at more than 850.

Time point denoted: persistent/refractory GD, antithyroid drugs over 5 years with positive TRAb. Preparation of the TCR library used RNA extracted from PBMCs. The CDR3 loop spans 13 amino acids. Germline V gene sequence: CDR1 LNHNV, CDR2 YYDKDF (reference sequence). The source material was peripheral blood mononuclear cells (PBMCs), sampled when the disease was refractory, from a patient treated with antithyroid drugs. This TCR derives from a female donor with Graves disease. The chain joins TRBV15 to TRBJ2-5, with 8 positions matching TRBD1. The assigned J gene may be wrong: the sequence end matches TRBJ2-7 better. In DNA, the CDR3 is TGTGCCACCACTCCGGACAGGGACTACGAGCAGTACTTC. It encodes CATTPDRDYEQYF.